This T cell receptor beta chain was observed in a study of T-cell reconstitution after alpha-beta-depleted transplantation in children. This clonotype was seen at least ten times. With V trimmed by 4 bases and J by 9 bases, 11 bases remained unmatched. The CDR3 extends over 16 amino acids. Germline CDR1 and CDR2: KGHDR and SFDVKD. This sample's TCRbeta library carried unique molecular identifier barcodes. TCRdb passed the PCR reads through MiXCR, listing each CDR3 protein once. Of about 610,000 distinct CDR3 sequences detected, about 10% appear once; the ten largest clones hold roughly 4%. Source: PBMCs from the stem cell graft donor, taken from the stem cell graft. This TCR was recovered from a human donor who donated a stem cell graft to a child with acute myeloid leukemia. The rearrangement links TRBV24-1 to TRBJ2-1; 10 bases line up with TRBD2. This CDR3 reads CATSDQLAGTLGEQFF. The CDR3 coding sequence is TGTGCCACCAGTGACCAACTAGCGGGAACCCTGGGTGAGCAGTTCTTC.